The clone carrying this TCR beta chain was observed a handful of times. Its antigen is unidentified. V lost 1 base and J lost 2; bases outside the gene matches: 5. The length of the CDR3 is 17 residues. Germline V gene data show CDR1 as SGHVS and CDR2 as FNYEAQ. This entry belongs to a study of human T cells and chemical hapten exposure. Study as a whole: Across the whole study, which lasted approximately 23 weeks, patients were given diphenylcyclopropenone on the scalp once a week. Patients, largely female, had alopecia areata, totalis or universalis. Study outcomes and limitations: TCRs exceeding 1 in 1000 frequency stayed unchanged with DPC sensitization.

Described time point: patch test 2, 6 weeks after DPC sensitization. Described treatment: therapeutic diphenylcyclopropenone sensitization with weekly scalp DPC. The donor pool consisted of alopecia patients aged 18 to 70 years, considered suitable for DPC. In TCRdb, the RACE reads were re-called with MiXCR into one record per CDR3 protein. The sample lists approximately 80,000 distinct CDR3 sequences, about 9.4% occurring once. The sequencing used whole blood, collected in connection with sensitization to the hapten diphenylcyclopropenone (DPC). This clonotype originated in a woman aged 45-59 years with alopecia areata. Some clones in this sample may be carry-over from other donors' samples. The gene calls are TRBV7-6 and TRBJ2-5; 12 nucleotides align to TRBD2. CDR3 protein: CASSLGGTSGPQETQYF. CDR3 DNA: TGTGCCAGCAGCTTAGGAGGGACTAGCGGGCCACAAGAGACCCAGTACTTC.